This T cell receptor (beta chain) was captured in a study of T cell changes during pregnancy in multiple sclerosis (dated by TCRdb to between 2018 and 2021). As for the study more broadly: The study looked at changes in the T cell repertoire across pregnancy in women with multiple sclerosis.

As to this clone: The target of this receptor is not known. No quality values exist for individual bases; no much larger clone is one base distant.

Library preparation employed the immunoSEQ multiplex PCR assay. TCRdb obtained this table from immuneACCESS and retained in-frame rearrangements with V and J assigned. These tables miss some clones; where compared with another copy, unresolved V genes account for less than half of the shortfall, and the remainder is unexplained. The sample data list about 64,000 clones, and over 95% of these were observed just once. The leading ten clones occupy 2% to 2.5% of the sample. CDR1 and CDR2 were assigned from the germline V gene as MNHEY and SVGAGI. From the cysteine up to the phenylalanine, the CDR3 has a length of 14 residues. Only the CDR3 DNA stays, 42 bases, in frame from base 1. Clipping removes 7 bases from V and 2 bases from J, with 5 as the unmatched junction base count.

This receptor was identified in a female donor with multiple sclerosis, enrolled in a pregnancy study. The chain is assembled from TRBV6-5 and TRBJ2-7, with 10 bases aligning to TRBD1. The specimen was CD8+ T cells from peripheral blood mononuclear cells, collected after pregnancy. The base sequence is TGTGCCAGCATGCCGGGACAGGGGACCTACGAGCAGTACTTC. Translated, this gives CASMPGQGTYEQYF.